This T cell receptor (beta chain) was recovered during a study of Ad26.COV2.S vaccination and SARS-CoV-2 variants. Treatment reported: some 20 received Ad26.COV2.S at low or high dose, single or two shots; 5 received placebo; per-sample allocation not given. Repertoires come from day 63 after the first vaccine or placebo injection. A Boston adult aged 18-55 years was the donor. Data came from immunoSEQ multiplex PCR; TCRdb stores just in-frame clones and leaves some out. The sample lists about 320,000 clones; roughly 90% were seen once. The CDR3 is made up of 16 amino acids. With 5 bases clipped from V and 7 bases from J, the junction kept 13 bases outside the gene matches. CDR1 is SGHTA and CDR2 is FQGTGA in the germline V gene.

This chain links TRBV7-3 with TRBJ2-3; 9 nucleotides match TRBD1. The sequence derives from a person between 18 and 65 years old who received the Ad26.COV2.S COVID-19 vaccine or a placebo. This sample comprised peripheral blood, obtained in a trial of Ad26.COV2.S vaccine versus placebo. The CDR3 DNA reads as TGTGCCAGCAGCCGATCCGGGACAGGGTTGGTGAATACGCAGTATTTT. It translates to CASSRSGTGLVNTQYF.